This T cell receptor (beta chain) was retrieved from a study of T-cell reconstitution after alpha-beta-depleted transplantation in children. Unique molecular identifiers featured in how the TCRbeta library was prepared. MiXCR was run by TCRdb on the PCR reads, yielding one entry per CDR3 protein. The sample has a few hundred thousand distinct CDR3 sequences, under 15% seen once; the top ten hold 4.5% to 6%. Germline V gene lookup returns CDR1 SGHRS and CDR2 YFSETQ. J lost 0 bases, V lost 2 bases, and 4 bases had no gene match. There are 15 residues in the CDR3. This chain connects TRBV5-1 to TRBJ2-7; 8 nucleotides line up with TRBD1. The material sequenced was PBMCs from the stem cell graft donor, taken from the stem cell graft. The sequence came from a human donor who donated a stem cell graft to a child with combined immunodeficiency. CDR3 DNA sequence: TGCGCCAGCAGCTTATACACAGGGGGCTCCTACGAGCAGTACTTC. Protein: CASSLYTGGSYEQYF.